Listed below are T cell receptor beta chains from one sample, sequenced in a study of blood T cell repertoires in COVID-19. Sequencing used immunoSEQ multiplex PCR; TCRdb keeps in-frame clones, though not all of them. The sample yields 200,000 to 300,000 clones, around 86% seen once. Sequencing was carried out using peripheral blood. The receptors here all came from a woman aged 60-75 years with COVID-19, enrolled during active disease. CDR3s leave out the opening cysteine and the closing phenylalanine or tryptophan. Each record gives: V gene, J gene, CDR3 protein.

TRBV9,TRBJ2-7,ASSGVLAYEQY
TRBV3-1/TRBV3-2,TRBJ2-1,ASSPSGRAPHGQF
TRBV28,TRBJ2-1,ASSSPRTGGSYNEQF
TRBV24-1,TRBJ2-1,ATSAPPAVGTGDFAYNEQF
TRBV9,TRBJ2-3,ASSPTAGGYTDTQY
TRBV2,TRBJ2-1,ASSERDWRGQF
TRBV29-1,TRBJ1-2,SAGPAGGAGGYT
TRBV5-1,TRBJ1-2,ASSLAGDYGYT
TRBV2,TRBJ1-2,ASSRDYGYT
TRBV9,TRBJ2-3,ASSPGRLAGGVDTQY
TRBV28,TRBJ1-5,ASSSGTGWSNQPQH
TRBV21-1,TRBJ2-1,ASKEGGGLAETPYNEQF
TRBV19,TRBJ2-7,ASSRRGRGASYEQY
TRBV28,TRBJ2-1,AVEREWGLNEQF
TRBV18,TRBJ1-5,ASSLSGRGGQPQH
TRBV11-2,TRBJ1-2,ASSPAGGYGYT
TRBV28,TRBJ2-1,ASRPSRLGRNEQF
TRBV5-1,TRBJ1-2,ASSLDQGLGGYT
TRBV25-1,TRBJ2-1,ASSEPGGRAYNEQF
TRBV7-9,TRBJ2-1,ASRERQVQEQF
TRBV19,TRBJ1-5,ASTRTGTGNNQPQH
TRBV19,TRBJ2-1,ASSIDPWTSGYSYNEQF
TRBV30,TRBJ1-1,AWSSENTEAF